The T cell receptor (beta chain) under discussion was sequenced for a study of CD8 T cells in ankylosing spondylitis. Study outcomes and limitations: A TCR beta motif made of 7 to 9 highly homologous variants seemed typical of ankylosing spondylitis blood.

Notes on this clonotype: The antigen remains unidentified.

TCRdb re-analysed the 5' RACE reads in MiXCR, keeping a single row per CDR3 protein. This sample carries some 400,000 distinct CDR3 sequences, about a fifth of them seen once, and the ten largest clones take roughly 16%. This TCR derives from a male donor with ankylosing spondylitis. Sequencing was performed on blood, either unsorted or a sorted T cell fraction (not recorded which).

The chain's CDR3 is CAISGSGGNTQYF. As DNA, the CDR3 is TGTGCCATCAGTGGCTCAGGGGGCAATACGCAGTATTTT. The J gene is TRBJ2-3, the V gene TRBV10-3, with TRBD1 identical over 8 bases. Unmatched junction bases numbered 4, after V lost 4 bases and J lost 7 bases. The length of the CDR3 is 13 residues. The V gene's germline CDR1 is ENHRY and CDR2 SYGVKD.